A single sample is the source of the 27 T cell receptor beta chains below, sequenced in a study of T cell responses to AZD1222 COVID-19 vaccine. Assay: immunoSEQ multiplex PCR; the TCRdb copy retains only in-frame clones and omits some. The data contain 150,000 or so clones, roughly nine tenths of them seen just once; the ten biggest clones take up around 3%. The specimen was peripheral blood, collected on day 0 of AZD1222 vaccination. The source is an adult in good health.

V and J are TRBV6-1 and TRBJ1-1; D is unresolved. The germline CDR1 and CDR2 sequences are MNHNS and SASEGT. The CDR3 consists of 15 residues. Between the trimmed V and J ends, which lost 1 base and 2 bases, there was a span of 11 bases. This chain's CDR3 is CASSEGRRLNTEAFF. The DNA of the CDR3 is TGTGCCAGCAGTGAAGGAAGAAGGCTTAACACTGAAGCTTTCTTT.

This rearrangement joins TRBV29-1 to TRBJ2-1, with D possibly TRBD2 on 6 matching bases. The V and J ends lost 3 bases and 4 bases respectively, with 10 bases between them. CDR1 and CDR2 from the germline V gene are SQVTM and ANQGSEA. The CDR3 contains 13 residues. CDR3 protein: CSVEASAYNEQFF. CDR3 coding DNA: TGCAGCGTTGAGGCTAGCGCGTACAATGAGCAGTTCTTC.

The DNA for the CDR3 is TGCGCCAGCAGCCCAGGCTCTGGAAACACCATATATTTT. Translated, it gives CASSPGSGNTIYF. The chain joins TRBV4-3 to TRBJ1-3; unclear D gene. The V end was cut by 4 bases, the J end by 0 bases, with 4 bases between. This CDR3 contains 13 residues. Germline values: CDR1 LGHNA, CDR2 YSLEER.

V gene TRBV9 combines with J gene TRBJ2-3; D ambiguous. Trimming pared 3 bases from V and 2 bases from J, leaving 7 bases between. Germline CDR1 reads SGDLS; CDR2 reads YYNGEE. CDR3 size: 13 residues. The CDR3, as DNA: TGTGCCAGCAGCGACCTCTACACAGATACGCAGTATTTT. Protein product: CASSDLYTDTQYF.

The V and J genes are TRBV3-1 (or the pseudogene TRBV3-2) and TRBJ2-7; TRBD2 aligns across 10 bases. CDR3 length equals 16 residues. Germline CDR1 is LGHDT and CDR2 is YNNKEL (reference sequence). The ends lost 3 bases at V and 2 bases at J; junction bases unmatched: 7. The chain's CDR3 is CASSHYKRGGPYEQYF. In DNA form, the CDR3 reads TGTGCCAGCAGCCATTACAAGCGGGGGGGCCCCTACGAGCAGTACTTC.

The chain links TRBV25-1 to TRBJ2-6; D ambiguous. Germline values: CDR1 MGHDK, CDR2 SYGVNS. This CDR3 has 16 residues. V lost 4 bases and J lost 4, with 14 bases in between. DNA for the CDR3: TGTGCCAGCAGTGTATTTAGTGGCTCCGGGGCCAACGTCCTGACTTTC. Protein sequence: CASSVFSGSGANVLTF. The full variable domain, in which reference TRBV25-1 and TRBJ2-6 provide the parts outside the CDR3, is EADIYQTPRYLVIGTGKKITLECSQTMGHDKMYWYQQDPGMELHLIHYSYGVNSTEKGDLSSESTVSRIRTEHFPLTLESARPSHTSQYLCASSVFSGSGANVLTFGAGSRLTVL.

CDR3 in DNA: TGCAGCGTTTTAACAACAAATAATGAAAAACTGTTTTTT. It codes for CSVLTTNNEKLFF. The chain couples TRBV29-1 to TRBJ1-4; D remains ambiguous. Germline V gives CDR1 SQVTM, CDR2 ANQGSEA. The CDR3 length is 13 residues. With 5 bases removed from V and 4 bases from J, the gap between germline ends came to 11 bases.

The gene calls are TRBV25-1 and TRBJ1-6; 9 bases align to TRBD1. This CDR3 is 15 amino acids long. V shed 4 bases, J shed 9 bases, and the junction held 7 bases outside the gene matches. The germline gives CDR1 MGHDK, CDR2 SYGVNS. The chain's CDR3 is CASSGSTGGVSPLHF. Written as DNA, the CDR3 is TGTGCCAGCAGTGGTTCTACAGGGGGCGTTTCACCCCTCCACTTT.

Turning to this clone: The identical CDR3 is also encoded by other nucleotide sequences in the sample. The chain has TRBV6-2 or TRBV6-3 and TRBJ1-5; D is perhaps TRBD1 (6 bases). The germline V gene encodes CDR1 MNHEY and CDR2 SVGEGT. The CDR3 is made up of 16 amino acids. The germline V and J ends were trimmed by 0 bases and 2 bases, with 11 bases remaining between them. Here the CDR3 reads CASSYSTRGGNQPQHF. The DNA for the CDR3 is TGTGCCAGCAGTTACTCGACCAGGGGTGGCAATCAGCCCCAGCATTTT.

This chain uses TRBV9 with TRBJ1-2, with D possibly being TRBD1 (5 bases). The CDR3 has 13 residues. Germline CDR1 and CDR2: SGDLS and YYNGEE. With 0 bases removed from V and 5 bases from J, the gap between germline ends came to 8 bases. Here the CDR3 reads CASSVEKGYGYTF. The CDR3 DNA reads as TGTGCCAGCAGCGTAGAAAAGGGGTATGGCTACACCTTC.

The genes are TRBV5-5 and TRBJ1-3; 8 nucleotides match TRBD1. The CDR3 is 16 residues long. After removal of 4 bases from V and 3 bases from J, the junction contained 9 bases not matched to a gene. The germline V gene has CDR1 SGHKS and CDR2 YYEKEE (reference sequence). CDR3 in amino acids: CASSPGQGIGGNTIYF. The DNA for the CDR3 is TGTGCCAGCAGCCCCGGACAGGGAATAGGTGGAAACACCATATATTTT.

This clone has a handful of counts. In DNA form, the CDR3 reads TGTGCCAGTAGTCTACTAGCGGGGTTTCACTACGAGCAGTACTTC. It specifies CASSLLAGFHYEQYF. The rearrangement uses TRBV19 and TRBJ2-7; 10 bases line up with TRBD2. Germline-derived CDR1 and CDR2 are LNHDA and SQIVND (reference sequence). The V and J ends lost 5 bases and 3 bases, in that order; junction bases with no gene match: 7. CDR3 length equals 15 residues.

V and J are TRBV3-1 (or the pseudogene TRBV3-2) and TRBJ2-7, with a tentative D call TRBD2 (6 bases). The CDR3 covers 15 residues. Germline CDR1 LGHDT, CDR2 YNNKEL (reference sequence). V dropped 0 bases and J dropped 2 bases, with 11 bases sitting between them. The CDR3 bases are TGTGCCAGCAGCCAAGAGCCCGGGGGACCCTACGAGCAGTACTTC. Protein sequence: CASSQEPGGPYEQYF.

The gene calls are TRBV28 and TRBJ1-1; D unclear. V lost 6 bases and J lost 4, with 6 bases in between. CDR1 MDHEN and CDR2 SYDVKM come from the germline V gene. The CDR3 has 11 amino acids. DNA for the CDR3: TGTGCCAGCAGCCAGCCCACTGAAGCTTTCTTT. Amino acid sequence: CASSQPTEAFF.

CDR3 loop: CASSFLQGAVDTQYF. CDR3 nucleotides: TGTGCCAGCAGCTTCCTACAGGGGGCGGTAGATACGCAGTATTTT. This rearrangement joins TRBV7-8 to TRBJ2-3, with TRBD1 matching over 9 bases. Germline-derived CDR1 and CDR2 are SGHVS and FQNEAQ. The CDR3 sequence is 15 residues long. The ends lost 3 bases at V and 5 bases at J; junction bases unmatched: 6.

The chain employs TRBV7-2 and TRBJ2-1; D uncertain. Germline lookup yields CDR1 SGHTA and CDR2 FQGNSA. V was pared by 5 bases and J by 6 bases, with 8 bases between. The CDR3 length is 12 residues. In nucleotides, the CDR3 is TGTGCCAGCAGCACGACGTTCAATGAGCAGTTCTTC. It codes for CASSTTFNEQFF.

V gene TRBV7-6 combines with J gene TRBJ1-2, with TRBD1 identical over 9 bases. V shed 1 base, J shed 7 bases, and the junction held 10 bases outside the gene matches. Germline assignment: CDR1 SGHVS and CDR2 FNYEAQ. The CDR3 runs 16 residues. CDR3 sequence (DNA): TGTGCCAGCAGCTTAGAGCCGGGACAGGGTTCTTTTGGCTACACCTTC. This encodes CASSLEPGQGSFGYTF.

This chain links TRBV12-3 or TRBV12-4 with TRBJ1-3; D call uncertain. The CDR3 has 12 amino acids. V lost 6 bases and J lost 4, with 7 bases in between. In DNA, the CDR3 is TGTGCCAGCAGCCCGGGGGGAAACACCATATATTTT. Its translation: CASSPGGNTIYF.

The chain couples TRBV11-2 to TRBJ1-5; 7 bases fit TRBD1. Germline loops: CDR1 SGHAT, CDR2 FQNNGV. CDR3 length equals 13 residues. After removal of 3 bases from V and 5 bases from J, the junction contained 1 base not matched to a gene. The CDR3: CASSFDRDQPQHF. The DNA for the CDR3 is TGTGCCAGCAGCTTTGACAGGGATCAGCCCCAGCATTTT.

This chain links TRBV19 with TRBJ1-3; D unresolved. V lost 11 bases, J lost 3 bases, and 20 bases lay in between. CDR3 length: 15 amino acids. Germline assignment: CDR1 LNHDA and CDR2 SQIVND (reference sequence). The chain's CDR3 is CAGSKLGSYGNTIYF. CDR3 nucleotides: TGTGCCGGAAGTAAATTAGGGAGTTATGGAAACACCATATATTTT.

This sequence joins TRBV4-3 and TRBJ1-1; 8 bases match TRBD1. Germline trimming cut 4 bases from V and 5 bases from J; bases unmatched to any gene: 6. Germline V gene data show CDR1 as LGHNA and CDR2 as YSLEER. The CDR3 totals 14 residues. The CDR3 DNA follows: TGCGCCAGCAGCCTCGACAGGGGCCCGACTGAAGCTTTCTTT. This codes for CASSLDRGPTEAFF.

The chain is built from TRBV5-5 and TRBJ1-2; D gene uncertain. This CDR3 has 13 residues. In germline, CDR1 is SGHKS, CDR2 YYEKEE (reference sequence). V lost 2 bases and J lost 2, with 7 bases in between. The CDR3 is CASSFQKNYGYTF. The CDR3 DNA is TGTGCCAGCAGCTTTCAGAAGAACTATGGCTACACCTTC.

The chain couples TRBV6-5 to TRBJ1-6, with D maybe TRBD1 (6 bases). Between the trimmed V and J ends, which lost 5 bases and 9 bases, there was a span of 11 bases. The CDR3 runs 13 residues. Germline V gene lookup returns CDR1 MNHEY and CDR2 SVGAGI. The CDR3, as DNA: TGTGCCAGCAGTCGAGACAGGTTTTCACCCCTCCACTTT. Translation gives CASSRDRFSPLHF.

The chain joins TRBV2 to TRBJ1-1; D is ambiguous. CDR1 SNHLY and CDR2 FYNNEI come from the germline V gene. V was trimmed by 3 bases and J by 1 base, leaving 6 bases between them. The CDR3 contains 13 residues. The CDR3 region is CASSDLTNTEAFF. DNA of the CDR3: TGTGCCAGCAGTGATTTGACGAACACTGAAGCTTTCTTT.

The CDR3 DNA reads TGTGCCAGCAGCGTAGCTTTGGAATCTGGAAACACCATATATTTT. Residues: CASSVALESGNTIYF. This chain links TRBV9 with TRBJ1-3, with D uncertain. The CDR3 consists of 15 residues. Germline assignment: CDR1 SGDLS and CDR2 YYNGEE. Trimming stripped 0 bases from V and 1 base from J, with 8 bases between. Variable domain in full (rest from reference TRBV9 and TRBJ1-3): DSGVTQTPKHLITATGQRVTLRCSPRSGDLSVYWYQQSLDQGLQFLIQYYNGEERAKGNILERFSAQQFPDLHSELNLSSLELGDSALYFCASSVALESGNTIYFGEGSWLTVV.

This clone came up once. The chain uses TRBV29-1 and TRBJ1-2; 8 positions agree with TRBD1. Losses at the gene ends were 5 bases for V and 5 bases for J; bases not matched to a gene: 10. CDR1 SQVTM and CDR2 ANQGSEA come from the germline V gene. The CDR3 covers 14 residues. The CDR3 sequence is CSVQGPGGGYGYTF. CDR3 coding DNA: TGCAGCGTTCAGGGGCCAGGGGGCGGGTATGGCTACACCTTC.

This clone has a handful of counts. The chain links TRBV2 to TRBJ1-2, with a weak D call TRBD1 (6 bases). Looked up from germline, CDR1 is SNHLY and CDR2 is FYNNEI. The CDR3 totals 16 residues. V lost 5 bases to trimming and J lost 5 bases, with 21 bases between them. As DNA, the CDR3 is TGTGCCAGCAGTCCGGGACAAACAAGAGGGGCTTATGGCTACACCTTC. This encodes CASSPGQTRGAYGYTF.